The T cell receptor beta chain described here comes from a study of cytotoxic CD8 clonotypes in ibrutinib-treated CLL. Study-level information: Following treatment for a median around twelve months, range 6 to 36, response samples were then taken. Notes on the study in general: Public clonotypes, found uncommonly, either contracted or stayed stable on treatment. In comparison with age-matched healthy donors, baseline clonality was higher and tracked circulating CD8+ T-cell counts.

Comments on this clone: Its antigen is undetermined.

The CDR3 covers 15 residues. Germline assignment: CDR1 LGHNT and CDR2 FRNRAP. The ends were cut back, 1 base at V and 3 bases at J, with 10 bases in the middle. Repertoires were generated with immunoSEQ multiplex PCR, while TCRdb's copy carries only in-frame clones and drops some. The sample includes approximately 24,000 clones, nearly 70% of them seen just once. The chain couples TRBV12-5 to TRBJ1-5; D remains unclear. Here the sequenced sample was PBMCs, taken at disease progression, from a patient treated with ibrutinib. This TCR derives from a human donor with chronic lymphocytic leukemia. The CDR3 here is CASGLDQIFNQPQHF. The CDR3 nucleotides are TGTGCTAGTGGTTTGGACCAGATCTTCAATCAGCCCCAGCATTTT.